What follows are 18 T cell receptor beta chains derived from one specimen sequenced in a study of T cells in pancreatic ductal adenocarcinoma. Some clones are missing from TCRdb's copy, which holds only in-frame ones; the method was immunoSEQ multiplex PCR. Among more than 85,000 clones, 90% to 95% were seen once, and the ten largest hold roughly 3%. Selected pancreatic ductal adenocarcinoma patients had undergone surgery without neoadjuvant therapy. Sequencing used PBMCs. Receptors were obtained from a human donor with pancreatic ductal adenocarcinoma.

The DNA for the CDR3 is TGTGCCAGCAGCTTGGCCTCAGCGGGGGAGACCCAGTACTTC. Its protein is CASSLASAGETQYF. The chain employs TRBV5-4 and TRBJ2-5; 7 nucleotides match TRBD2. CDR3 length equals 14 residues. J gave up 5 bases and V 0 bases, and 4 bases lay outside the gene matches. In germline, CDR1 is SGHNT, CDR2 YYREEE (reference sequence). The whole variable domain, remainder taken from reference TRBV5-4 and TRBJ2-5, is ETGVTQSPTHLIKTRGQQVTLRCSSQSGHNTVSWYQQALGQGPQFIFQYYREEENGRGNFPPRFSGLQFPNYSSELNVNALELDDSALYLCASSLASAGETQYFGPGTRLLVL.

This chain connects TRBV10-2 to TRBJ2-1, with D perhaps matching TRBD1 (6 bases). V was clipped by 7 bases and J by 9 bases, with 13 bases between them. Germline V CDR1 and CDR2: WSHSY, SAAADI. The CDR3 spans 12 residues. For the CDR3, the DNA is TGCGCCAGCACCCAGGGGATGGGTGAGCAGTTCTTC. Translated: CASTQGMGEQFF.

This sequence joins TRBV4-1 and TRBJ1-4, with D tentatively TRBD1 (5 bases). The germline gives CDR1 MGHRA, CDR2 YSYEKL. This CDR3 has 13 residues. V dropped 1 base and J dropped 8 bases, with 8 bases sitting between them. The CDR3 loop reads CASSQVGAEKLFF. CDR3 nucleotide sequence: TGCGCCAGCAGCCAAGTAGGGGCCGAAAAACTGTTTTTT.

The V and J genes are TRBV30 and TRBJ1-4; unclear D gene. The V end lost 3 bases, the J end lost 5 bases, and 10 bases lay between the germline ends. Germline CDR1 reads GTSNPN; CDR2 reads SVGIG (reference sequence). This CDR3 spans 13 amino acids. Written as DNA, the CDR3 is TGTGCCTGGAGCGAGAGCTACAATGAAAAACTGTTTTTT. It specifies CAWSESYNEKLFF.

The V and J genes are TRBV9 and TRBJ2-7; TRBD2 matches at 10 bases. J gave up 2 bases and V 3 bases, and 2 bases lay outside the gene matches. Per germline, CDR1 SGDLS and CDR2 YYNGEE. The CDR3 spans 14 residues. In DNA, the CDR3 is TGTGCCAGCAGCGGAGGGACTAGCGCCTACGAGCAGTACTTC. Translating gives CASSGGTSAYEQYF.

The rearrangement uses TRBV5-6 and TRBJ2-1, with 7 bases identical to TRBD1. Germline assignment: CDR1 SGHDT and CDR2 YYEEEE. This CDR3 is 14 amino acids long. V dropped 4 bases and J dropped 6; count of bases not matched to a gene: 7. CDR3: CASSKRDSPNEQFF. In nucleotides, the CDR3 is TGTGCCAGCAGCAAACGGGACAGCCCCAATGAGCAGTTCTTC.

The J gene is TRBJ2-7, the V gene TRBV19; 9 nucleotides agree with TRBD2. With 5 bases clipped from V and 2 bases from J, the junction kept 7 bases outside the gene matches. Germline values: CDR1 LNHDA, CDR2 SQIVND (reference sequence). The CDR3 consists of 15 residues. In DNA, the CDR3 is TGTGCCAGTAGTCCTCTAGCGGGATCAGCCTACGAGCAGTACTTC. Translated, it gives CASSPLAGSAYEQYF.

V gene TRBV4-2 combines with J gene TRBJ2-1, with 10 bases matching TRBD2. J lost 2 bases, V lost 0 bases, and 1 base had no gene match. The CDR3 is 16 residues long. The germline V gene has CDR1 LGHNA and CDR2 YNFKEQ. CDR3 sequence (DNA): TGTGCCAGCAGCCAAGATACTAGCGGGACCTACAATGAGCAGTTCTTC. Translating it yields CASSQDTSGTYNEQFF.

The chain employs TRBV30 and TRBJ1-5; 10 nucleotides line up with TRBD1. This CDR3 spans 15 amino acids. J was trimmed by 3 bases and V by 1 base; bases with no gene match: 3. CDR1 is GTSNPN, CDR2 SVGIG, per germline (reference sequence). CDR3 sequence reads: CAWSAGQGINQPQHF. The CDR3 bases are TGTGCCTGGAGTGCGGGACAGGGGATCAATCAGCCCCAGCATTTT.

The chain uses TRBV19 and TRBJ2-3; the match to TRBD2 covers 7 bases. CDR1 is LNHDA and CDR2 is SQIVND in the germline V gene (reference sequence). The V segment lost 7 bases and the J segment 6 bases; nucleotides outside the gene matches: 10. CDR3 length equals 14 residues. The CDR3 nucleotides are TGTGCCAGTACGAGCGGGGCATCAATGGATACGCAGTATTTT. Its protein is CASTSGASMDTQYF.

The genes are TRBV6-5 and TRBJ1-1, with unresolved D. Germline V gives CDR1 MNHEY, CDR2 SVGAGI. Trimming removed 0 bases from V and 4 bases from J, with 6 bases in between. The CDR3 length is 13 residues. The CDR3 nucleotides are TGTGCCAGCAGTTACTCGTACGGCACTGAAGCTTTCTTT. Translated, it gives CASSYSYGTEAFF.

V is TRBV19 and J is TRBJ2-5; weak D call: TRBD2 (6 bases). V shed 3 bases and J shed 2 bases, with 10 bases lying between them. Germline V gene sequence: CDR1 LNHDA, CDR2 SQIVND (reference sequence). The CDR3 extends over 14 amino acids. CDR3 protein: CASSIGLTQETQYF. DNA of the CDR3: TGTGCCAGTAGTATCGGACTAACGCAAGAGACCCAGTACTTC.

The V and J genes are TRBV27 and TRBJ2-5; TRBD1 agrees at 7 bases. CDR1 and CDR2 (germline): MNHEY, SMNVEV (reference sequence). Trimming at V came to 4 bases and at J to 2 bases, leaving 1 base not matched to a gene. This CDR3 is built from 13 residues. The CDR3 region is CASSSTGQETQYF. CDR3 DNA: TGTGCCAGCAGTTCGACAGGGCAAGAGACCCAGTACTTC.

The chain links TRBV9 to TRBJ2-2, with 8 positions matching TRBD2. There are 16 residues in the CDR3. After removal of 0 bases from V and 1 base from J, the junction contained 2 bases not matched to a gene. Germline values: CDR1 SGDLS, CDR2 YYNGEE. CDR3: CASSVVLAENTGELFF. The CDR3 region has the DNA TGTGCCAGCAGCGTAGTACTAGCGGAGAACACCGGGGAGCTGTTTTTT.

This chain connects TRBV29-1 to TRBJ2-7, with 7 bases aligning to TRBD2. The CDR3 loop spans 14 amino acids. Germline assignment: CDR1 SQVTM and CDR2 ANQGSEA. The trim removed 3 bases at V and 0 bases at J, leaving 5 bases unmatched. The CDR3 region has the DNA TGCAGCGTTGAGTCGAGCGGGATCTCCTACGAGCAGTACTTC. It translates to CSVESSGISYEQYF.

The rearrangement joins TRBV18 to TRBJ2-2; 7 bases map to TRBD2. Germline lookup yields CDR1 KGHSH and CDR2 LQKENI. The ends lost 2 bases at V and 1 base at J; junction bases unmatched: 4. There are 16 residues in the CDR3. CDR3 loop: CASSPFTSENTGELFF. CDR3 DNA: TGTGCCAGCTCACCATTCACTAGCGAGAACACCGGGGAGCTGTTTTTT.

The chain recombines TRBV29-1 with TRBJ2-2; D call uncertain. This CDR3 comprises 13 residues. V was clipped by 4 bases and J by 1 base, with 7 bases between them. The germline gives CDR1 SQVTM, CDR2 ANQGSEA. In nucleotides, the CDR3 is TGCAGCGTTGTGGTCGGGAACACCGGGGAGCTGTTTTTT. Translated, it gives CSVVVGNTGELFF.

V gene TRBV6-1 combines with J gene TRBJ2-7, with 7 nucleotides matching TRBD1. The V and J ends lost 6 bases and 0 bases, in that order; junction bases with no gene match: 2. Per germline, CDR1 MNHNS and CDR2 SASEGT. The CDR3 has 13 residues. The CDR3 sequence: CASRWTGSYEQYF. The CDR3 coding sequence is TGTGCCAGCAGGTGGACAGGCTCCTACGAGCAGTACTTC.